Each of the 11 T cell receptor beta chains below was sequenced from the same sample in a study of blood T cells in healthy people across ages. A sample-barcoded 5' primer and a J-beta primer mix were used in a second PCR of roughly 6 to 11 cycles. MiXCR was run by TCRdb on the 5' RACE reads, yielding one entry per CDR3 protein. Of 1.5 million to 2 million distinct CDR3 sequences detected, about 50% appear once; the ten largest clones hold more than 2%. The material sequenced was blood. These receptors came from a woman aged 40-49 years in good health.

This chain uses TRBV25-1 with TRBJ2-5; D is perhaps TRBD1 (6 bases). CDR3 length: 14 amino acids. Between the trimmed V and J ends, which lost 3 bases and 4 bases, there was a span of 12 bases. From germline, CDR1 is MGHDK and CDR2 SYGVNS. CDR3 bases: TGTGCCAGCAGTGAGACGGACAGTCTAGAGACCCAGTACTTC. Translating it yields CASSETDSLETQYF. The full variable domain, with the rest looked up from reference TRBV25-1 and TRBJ2-5, is EADIYQTPRYLVIGTGKKITLECSQTMGHDKMYWYQQDPGMELHLIHYSYGVNSTEKGDLSSESTVSRIRTEHFPLTLESARPSHTSQYLCASSETDSLETQYFGPGTRLLVL.

Remarks on this clonotype: Germline is not matched at one junction end, which may reflect a read error. The chain couples TRBV7-7 to TRBJ2-3; D ambiguous. Per the germline V gene, CDR1 is SSHAT and CDR2 is FNYEAQ (reference sequence). The CDR3 length is 15 residues. For the CDR3, the DNA is TGTGCTAGCAGCTTTCCTCTTCATAGCACAGATACGCAGTATTTT. It encodes CASSFPLHSTDTQYF. Looking up the rest from reference TRBV7-7 and TRBJ2-3 gives the full variable domain: GAGVSQSPRYKVTKRGQDVTLRCDPISSHATLYWYQQALGQGPEFLTYFNYEAQPDKSGLPSDRFSAERPEGSISTLTIQRTEQRDSAMYRCASSFPLHSTDTQYFGPGTRLTVL.

Only a few counts were recorded for this clonotype. This chain joins TRBV20-1 and TRBJ2-6, with 12 bases that match TRBD1. This CDR3 has 17 residues. Germline-derived CDR1 and CDR2 are DFQATT and SNEGSKA (reference sequence). V shed 5 bases, J shed 2 bases, and the junction held 7 bases outside the gene matches. CDR3 coding DNA: TGCAGTGCTCCCTCCGGGACAGGGGGCGCTGGGGCCAACGTCCTGACTTTC. Translated, it gives CSAPSGTGGAGANVLTF.

This clonotype was recorded once. The chain joins TRBV10-3 to TRBJ1-3, with D hard to call. CDR3 length equals 16 residues. CDR1 is ENHRY, CDR2 SYGVKD, per germline. V shed 0 bases and J shed 6 bases, with 15 bases lying between them. The CDR3 nucleotides are TGTGCCATCAGTGAGTCGCAAGCGGGAATTGAAAACACCATATATTTT. This codes for CAISESQAGIENTIYF.

This clonotype was seen more than once but under ten times. V usage is TRBV5-8 and J usage is TRBJ2-5; TRBD2 matches 10 bases. Germline loops: CDR1 SGHTS, CDR2 YDEGEE. The CDR3 length is 18 residues. The trim removed 6 bases at V and 3 bases at J, leaving 17 bases unmatched. The CDR3 DNA is TGTGCCAGCAACAATGAGGTAGCGGGGGGCCAACGCAAAGAGACCCAGTACTTC. Translation gives CASNNEVAGGQRKETQYF.

The J gene is TRBJ2-5, the V gene TRBV5-6; 8 nucleotides match TRBD1. The V gene end was trimmed by 4 bases and the J gene end by 7 bases; junction bases not matched to a gene: 9. CDR1 SGHDT and CDR2 YYEEEE come from the germline V gene. The CDR3 covers 14 residues. CDR3: CASSSGQGGRTQYF. CDR3 nucleotide sequence: TGTGCCAGCAGCAGCGGACAGGGTGGGAGGACCCAGTACTTC.

This clonotype appeared a few times. The chain combines TRBV4-2 with TRBJ2-7, with no clear D. This CDR3 region has 15 residues. The germline CDR1 and CDR2 sequences are LGHNA and YNFKEQ. V shed 0 bases and J shed 3 bases, with 12 bases lying between them. Written as DNA, the CDR3 is TGTGCCAGCAGCCAAGATGATTCCACAGTCTACGAGCAGTACTTC. As protein: CASSQDDSTVYEQYF.

The chain is built from TRBV7-3 and TRBJ2-4; D uncertain. CDR3 length: 16 amino acids. The germline gives CDR1 SGHTA, CDR2 FQGTGA. V was cut by 6 bases and J by 0 bases, with 15 bases left in between. CDR3 region: CASSSSIELAKNIQYF. The CDR3 DNA follows: TGTGCCAGCAGTTCTTCCATCGAACTAGCCAAAAACATTCAGTACTTC.

This chain links TRBV6-2 or TRBV6-3 with TRBJ1-1, with D uncertain. The CDR3 spans 13 residues. V lost 6 bases and J lost 0, with 8 bases in between. Germline V gene sequence: CDR1 MNHEY, CDR2 SVGEGT. The CDR3 loop is CASRRPMNTEAFF. CDR3 coding DNA: TGTGCCAGCAGAAGGCCGATGAACACTGAAGCTTTCTTT.

The chain uses TRBV25-1 and TRBJ2-5; D gene ambiguous. The germline gives CDR1 MGHDK, CDR2 SYGVNS. CDR3 size: 13 residues. Deletions cut 4 bases from V and 1 base from J, with 7 bases between. The CDR3 coding sequence is TGTGCCAGCAGTGCCTTCAGCCAAGAGACCCAGTACTTC. As protein: CASSAFSQETQYF.

The chain recombines TRBV28 with TRBJ2-5; D call uncertain. Trimming stripped 3 bases from V and 7 bases from J, with 15 bases between. Germline loops: CDR1 MDHEN, CDR2 SYDVKM. CDR3 length: 14 residues. The CDR3: CASSLDAPRRTQYF. CDR3 sequence (DNA): TGTGCCAGCAGTTTGGACGCCCCTCGAAGGACCCAGTACTTC.